Listed below are T cell receptor beta chains from one sample, sequenced in a study of cytomegalovirus exposure and HLA in healthy donors. Produced via immunoSEQ multiplex PCR; TCRdb's table is partial and in-frame only. The sample includes roughly 170,000 clones, 80% to 90% seen only once; the top ten take 1% to 1.5%. Sequenced material: PBMCs. The receptors derive from a girl between 2 and 10 years old in good health and CMV-seropositive. CDR3s include the opening cysteine and the closing phenylalanine or tryptophan. The D gene is left open where the match is weak. Rows may omit the clone size; those that give it use once, few, many or a size class.

17	TRBV10-1	TRBD1	TRBJ1-1	.	CASSESTQGAMNTEAFF	TGCGCCAGCAGTGAGTCGACGCAGGGGGCGATGAACACTGAAGCTTTCTTT
13	TRBV5-6	.	TRBJ1-2	.	CASSLVRADGYTF	TGTGCCAGCAGCTTGGTCAGGGCCGATGGCTACACCTTC
15	TRBV19	.	TRBJ2-1	.	CASSIRGGDLHEQFF	TGTGCCAGTAGTATACGAGGGGGAGATCTTCATGAGCAGTTCTTC
21	TRBV28	.	TRBJ2-3	.	CASSQLARVGGVSLSTDTQYF	TGTGCCAGCTCCCAACTCGCCCGCGTGGGAGGAGTCTCGCTTAGCACAGATACGCAGTATTTT
16	TRBV30	.	TRBJ1-6	.	CAWSLGGNPGGSPLHF	TGTGCCTGGAGTTTGGGAGGGAACCCGGGAGGTTCACCCCTCCACTTT
14	TRBV25-1	.	TRBJ2-7	.	CASSGQGRMGEQYF	TGTGCCAGCAGTGGGCAGGGGAGAATGGGCGAGCAGTACTTC
11	TRBV5-1	TRBD1	TRBJ1-2	.	CASGQGYGYTF	TGCGCCAGCGGACAGGGCTATGGCTACACCTTC
12	TRBV6-5	.	TRBJ2-7	.	CASSYGHPEQYF	TGTGCCAGCAGTTACGGACACCCCGAGCAGTACTTC
15	TRBV4-1	.	TRBJ1-1	.	CASSQDSRGRTEAFF	TGCGCCAGCAGCCAAGATTCCAGGGGAAGGACTGAAGCTTTCTTT
20	TRBV10-3	TRBD1	TRBJ2-3	.	CAISGGGGDRPSTSTDTQYF	TGTGCCATCAGTGGGGGAGGCGGGGACAGGCCTTCGACTAGCACAGATACGCAGTATTTT
15	TRBV30	.	TRBJ1-2	once	CAWSASGTNYYGYTF	TGTGCCTGGAGTGCTTCCGGGACTAACTACTATGGCTACACCTTC
12	TRBV7-9	.	TRBJ1-1	.	CASSPRTVKAFF	TGTGCCAGCAGCCCACGGACAGTAAAGGCTTTCTTT
15	TRBV15	.	TRBJ2-7	.	CATSKEARGSAEQYF	TGTGCCACCAGCAAAGAGGCTCGGGGGAGTGCCGAGCAGTACTTC
17	TRBV28	TRBD2	TRBJ2-7	.	CASSFRTSGSRLYEQYF	TGTGCCAGCAGTTTCCGCACTAGCGGGAGTCGGCTCTACGAGCAGTACTTC
15	TRBV6-5	.	TRBJ2-2	.	CASSYLSGVDGELFF	TGTGCCAGCAGTTACTTATCAGGGGTTGACGGGGAGCTGTTTTTT
13	TRBV19	.	TRBJ2-3	.	CASSLLPTDTQYF	TGTGCCAGTAGTCTCCTACCCACGGATACGCAGTATTTT
14	TRBV12-2	.	TRBJ1-5	once	CASRSLQGNQPQHF	TGTGCAAGTCGCTCACTCCAGGGGAATCAGCCCCAGCATTTT